Listed here are 13 T cell receptor beta chains from one sample, sequenced in a study of a mutant IDH1 vaccine in newly diagnosed glioma. No antigen has been identified for these receptors. Time point described: week 23, last vaccination. Every vaccination contained 300 ug of the mutant IDH1 20-mer peptide and was paired with topical imiquimod. Sequenced by immunoSEQ multiplex PCR; TCRdb stores in-frame clones only, minus some. The repertoire includes approximately 60,000 clones, about 81% of them detected once, and approximately 8% sits in the top ten. The sample here was PBMCs, taken from a glioma patient whose treatment included an IDH1 peptide vaccine. Every receptor here comes from a woman between 40 and 50 years old with glioma. Some clones in this sample may be carry-over from other donors' samples.

The V gene is TRBV6-5, the J gene TRBJ2-5; the D is unclear. Trimming removed 0 bases from V and 5 bases from J, with 7 bases in between. The germline V gene encodes CDR1 MNHEY and CDR2 SVGAGI. The CDR3 is made up of 13 amino acids. Written as DNA, the CDR3 is TGTGCCAGCAGTTACTCAGGGTACGAGACCCAGTACTTC. Residues: CASSYSGYETQYF.

The chain combines TRBV30 with TRBJ2-7, with D unresolved. Trimming took off 0 bases at V and 3 bases at J, with 9 bases between the two ends. This CDR3 spans 13 amino acids. CDR1 and CDR2 from the germline V gene are GTSNPN and SVGIG (reference sequence). In nucleotides, the CDR3 is TGTGCCTGGAGTGTAAGTGGAGACTACGAGCAGTACTTC. Translation: CAWSVSGDYEQYF.

This clone appeared a few times. This rearrangement joins TRBV15 to TRBJ1-2; no clear D gene. Trimming stripped 7 bases from V and 7 bases from J, with 19 bases between. The CDR3 extends over 14 amino acids. Germline loops: CDR1 LNHNV, CDR2 YYDKDF (reference sequence). As DNA, the CDR3 is TGTGCCACCACCTCCCCAGCTTACCCCGGTGGCTACACCTTC. Protein sequence: CATTSPAYPGGYTF.

Comment on this clone: The sample has other DNA sequences that encode this CDR3 too. V is TRBV5-6 and J is TRBJ2-7; D ambiguous. The CDR3 has 14 residues. CDR1 is SGHDT, CDR2 YYEEEE, per germline. V was pared by 2 bases and J by 2 bases, with 11 bases between. The CDR3 coding sequence is TGTGCCAGCAGCTTAGGTGTGGGCGCCTACGAGCAGTACTTC. This gives the protein CASSLGVGAYEQYF.

This chain connects TRBV2 to TRBJ1-1; D gene unclear. Per the germline V gene, CDR1 is SNHLY and CDR2 is FYNNEI. With 7 bases removed from V and 4 bases from J, the gap between germline ends came to 10 bases. This CDR3 is built from 12 residues. CDR3 nucleotides: TGTGCCAGCATGTCATCGGGCACTGAAGCTTTCTTT. The encoded protein is CASMSSGTEAFF. The whole variable domain, remainder taken from reference TRBV2 and TRBJ1-1, is EPEVTQTPSHQVTQMGQEVILRCVPISNHLYFYWYRQILGQKVEFLVSFYNNEISEKSEIFDDQFSVERPDGSNFTLKIRSTKLEDSAMYFCASMSSGTEAFFGQGTRLTVV.

The chain is built from TRBV7-9 and TRBJ2-3; 7 bases line up with TRBD1. Unmatched junction bases numbered 24, after V lost 5 bases and J lost 7 bases. The CDR3 length is 19 residues. Germline CDR1 and CDR2: SEHNR and FQNEAQ (reference sequence). DNA for the CDR3: TGTGCCAGCAGCGAGGGGGTCGCCAGGGGGAAACTGGGACCGAATACGCAGTATTTT. It translates to CASSEGVARGKLGPNTQYF.

The CDR3 sequence is CAGTGNGYGKDGYTF. CDR3 in DNA: TGTGCCGGTACAGGGAACGGGTACGGCAAGGATGGCTACACCTTC. V and J are TRBV30 and TRBJ1-2; TRBD1 is a possible D gene (6 bases). This CDR3 spans 15 amino acids. The V gene lost 8 bases and the J gene lost 6 bases, with 25 bases spanning the gap. From germline, CDR1 is GTSNPN and CDR2 SVGIG (reference sequence).

The genes are TRBV5-1 and TRBJ1-1; 10 bases map to TRBD1. V was clipped by 2 bases and J by 10 bases; unmatched bases: 8. Germline lookup yields CDR1 SGHRS and CDR2 YFSETQ. This CDR3 contains 14 residues. The CDR3 DNA follows: TGCGCCAGCAGCTTTAGGGACAGGGGTTTGGGAGCTTTCTTT. Protein: CASSFRDRGLGAFF.

The V and J genes are TRBV19 and TRBJ1-3, with 7 bases lining up with TRBD1. After removal of 7 bases from V and 4 bases from J, the junction contained 7 bases not matched to a gene. Germline CDR1 reads LNHDA; CDR2 reads SQIVND (reference sequence). The CDR3 sequence is 14 residues long. The CDR3 nucleotides read TGTGCCAGTACTCTCAGGGGGAACGGAAACACCATATATTTT. It translates to CASTLRGNGNTIYF.

The chain uses TRBV9 and TRBJ1-2, with unresolved D. V was shortened by 5 bases and J by 4 bases, with 12 bases between the two germline ends. CDR1 is SGDLS and CDR2 is YYNGEE in the germline V gene. CDR3 length: 13 amino acids. The CDR3 loop is CASRRGAGYGYTF. CDR3 DNA: TGTGCCAGCAGACGGGGAGCGGGCTATGGCTACACCTTC.

The chain combines TRBV30 with TRBJ1-3; a possible D gene is TRBD1 (5 bases). Trimming cost V 1 base and J 4 bases, with 11 bases left between them. Germline V gene sequence: CDR1 GTSNPN, CDR2 SVGIG (reference sequence). This CDR3 is 14 amino acids long. The CDR3 sequence is CAWSAGLPGNTIYF. The DNA for the CDR3 is TGTGCCTGGAGTGCGGGGCTTCCGGGAAACACCATATATTTT. The complete variable domain, with remaining parts taken from reference TRBV30 and TRBJ1-3, reads SQTIHQWPATLVQPVGSPLSLECTVEGTSNPNLYWYRQAAGRGLQLLFYSVGIGQISSEVPQNLSASRPQDRQFILSSKKLLLSDSGFYLCAWSAGLPGNTIYFGEGSWLTVV.

This chain joins TRBV7-6 and TRBJ1-5; D is unclear. The CDR3 consists of 15 residues. The germline CDR1 and CDR2 sequences are SGHVS and FNYEAQ. V was shortened by 1 base and J by 4 bases, with 11 bases between the two germline ends. The CDR3: CASSLGVGGNQPQHF. The DNA for the CDR3 is TGTGCCAGCAGCTTAGGGGTGGGCGGAAATCAGCCCCAGCATTTT.

CDR3: CASRRGVADTQYF. As DNA, the CDR3 is TGTGCCAGCAGGAGAGGGGTAGCAGATACGCAGTATTTT. The J gene is TRBJ2-3, the V gene TRBV6-1; D may be TRBD1 or TRBD2 (5 bases each). Between the trimmed V and J ends, which lost 6 bases and 4 bases, there was a span of 11 bases. The CDR3 spans 13 residues. Germline V gene data show CDR1 as MNHNS and CDR2 as SASEGT.